These 12 T cell receptor beta chains were sequenced from one sample in a study of blood T cell repertoires in COVID-19. Clones were read by immunoSEQ multiplex PCR, and TCRdb kept only the in-frame ones, dropping some. There are about 67,000 clones in the sample; 75% to 80% occur only once, and 6.3% lies in the top ten. Sequenced sample: peripheral blood. Every receptor here comes from a woman aged 55-69 years with acute or convalescent COVID-19.

CDR3 sequence reads: CASSGGASDSTDTQYF. CDR3 coding DNA: TGTGCCAGCAGCGGGGGGGCTAGCGACAGCACAGATACGCAGTATTTT. The chain combines TRBV5-4 with TRBJ2-3, with D maybe TRBD2 (7 bases). Germline loops: CDR1 SGHNT, CDR2 YYREEE (reference sequence). V was trimmed by 4 bases and J by 0 bases, leaving 15 bases between them. This CDR3 has 16 residues. The full variable domain, completed using reference TRBV5-4 and TRBJ2-3, is ETGVTQSPTHLIKTRGQQVTLRCSSQSGHNTVSWYQQALGQGPQFIFQYYREEENGRGNFPPRFSGLQFPNYSSELNVNALELDDSALYLCASSGGASDSTDTQYFGPGTRLTVL.

The V and J genes are TRBV5-1 and TRBJ2-1; 9 positions match TRBD1. CDR1 is SGHRS, CDR2 YFSETQ, per germline. J was trimmed by 7 bases and V by 3 bases; bases with no gene match: 14. The CDR3 contains 17 residues. In DNA form, the CDR3 reads TGCGCCAGCAGCTCCCCCGGGACAGGGATGGGGTGGAATGAGCAGTTCTTC. It specifies CASSSPGTGMGWNEQFF. The variable domain in full, with the rest retrieved from reference TRBV5-1 and TRBJ2-1, is KAGVTQTPRYLIKTRGQQVTLSCSPISGHRSVSWYQQTPGQGLQFLFEYFSETQRNKGNFPGRFSGRQFSNSRSEMNVSTLELGDSALYLCASSSPGTGMGWNEQFFGPGTRLTVL.

This clone was recorded only once. The chain links TRBV6-5 to TRBJ2-7, with D tentatively TRBD1 (8 bases). V lost 4 bases to trimming and J lost 3 bases, with 13 bases between them. The CDR3 totals 14 residues. Germline-derived CDR1 and CDR2 are MNHEY and SVGAGI. The chain's CDR3 is CASSSTGGGYEQYF. The CDR3 DNA reads as TGTGCCAGCAGTTCCACAGGGGGGGGCTACGAGCAGTACTTC.

This chain connects TRBV9 to TRBJ2-2; 9 nucleotides match TRBD2. V lost 0 bases and J lost 0; bases outside the gene matches: 6. CDR3 size: 18 residues. Germline lookup yields CDR1 SGDLS and CDR2 YYNGEE. In nucleotides, the CDR3 is TGTGCCAGCAGCGTAGTCAGCGGGGGGCGGGCGAACACCGGGGAGCTGTTTTTT. Amino acids: CASSVVSGGRANTGELFF.

This CDR3 reads CAISDMKGRGRSYGYTF. CDR3 bases: TGTGCCATCAGTGATATGAAAGGACGGGGAAGATCCTATGGCTACACCTTC. The V call is TRBV10-3, the J call TRBJ1-2; D ambiguous. Trimming cost V 3 bases and J 4 bases, with 21 bases left between them. CDR1 is ENHRY, CDR2 SYGVKD, per germline. The CDR3 covers 17 residues.

The CDR3 nucleotides are TGTGCCTGGAGTAACAACGAGCAGTACTTC. Its translation: CAWSNNEQYF. V gene TRBV30 combines with J gene TRBJ2-7; D is uncertain. Germline V gene lookup returns CDR1 GTSNPN and CDR2 SVGIG (reference sequence). The CDR3 is 10 residues long. The V end lost 2 bases, the J end lost 5 bases, and 4 bases lay between the germline ends.

The chain has TRBV4-3 and TRBJ1-6; D is undetermined. The germline V and J ends were trimmed by 4 bases and 0 bases, with 7 bases remaining between them. This CDR3 contains 15 residues. Germline V lookup: CDR1 LGHNA, CDR2 YSLEER. The CDR3 protein is CASSPGSSYNSPLHF. As DNA, the CDR3 is TGCGCCAGCAGCCCAGGTAGCTCCTATAATTCACCCCTCCACTTT.

This sequence joins TRBV5-5 and TRBJ1-2, with a weak D call TRBD1 (5 bases). The CDR3 length is 15 residues. Per germline, CDR1 SGHKS and CDR2 YYEKEE (reference sequence). Trimming stripped 4 bases from V and 8 bases from J, with 21 bases between. CDR3 sequence reads: CASSPAEGLVEGYTF. CDR3 sequence (DNA): TGTGCCAGCAGCCCTGCGGAGGGGCTAGTAGAGGGCTACACCTTC.

The DNA of the CDR3 is TGTGCCAGCAGCCACAGTCGCGAGCAGTACTTC. Amino acid sequence: CASSHSREQYF. This rearrangement joins TRBV3-1 (or the pseudogene TRBV3-2) to TRBJ2-7; the D is unclear. V was clipped by 3 bases and J by 6 bases, with 6 bases between them. This CDR3 contains 11 residues. CDR1 is LGHDT and CDR2 is YNNKEL in the germline V gene (reference sequence).

The J gene is TRBJ2-2, the V gene TRBV3-1 (or the pseudogene TRBV3-2), with TRBD1 matching over 8 bases. The CDR3 loop spans 16 amino acids. The germline V gene has CDR1 LGHDT and CDR2 YNNKEL (reference sequence). The ends lost 4 bases at V and 2 bases at J; junction bases unmatched: 6. CDR3 nucleotides: TGTGCCAGCAGCCTGGACAGGGCCTTAAACACCGGGGAGCTGTTTTTT. Protein sequence: CASSLDRALNTGELFF.

The genes are TRBV5-6 and TRBJ2-7; D possibly corresponds to TRBD1 (6 bases). The CDR3 contains 15 residues. Germline V gene sequence: CDR1 SGHDT, CDR2 YYEEEE. V was trimmed by 1 base and J by 3 bases, leaving 14 bases between them. CDR3 loop: CASSLPTGQFYEQYF. CDR3 nucleotides: TGTGCCAGCAGCTTGCCCACCGGACAGTTCTACGAGCAGTACTTC.

This clone was detected only a few times. The gene calls are TRBV7-9 and TRBJ1-3; D perhaps matches TRBD1 (5 bases). V was shortened by 5 bases and J by 0 bases, with 14 bases between the two germline ends. Germline lookup yields CDR1 SEHNR and CDR2 FQNEAQ (reference sequence). This CDR3 is built from 16 residues. CDR3 sequence: CASSPNRIYSGNTIYF. CDR3 nucleotide sequence: TGTGCCAGCAGCCCAAACAGGATTTACTCTGGAAACACCATATATTTT. Full variable domain (missing parts from reference TRBV7-9 and TRBJ1-3): DTGVSQNPRHKITKRGQNVTFRCDPISEHNRLYWYRQTLGQGPEFLTYFQNEAQLEKSRLLSDRFSAERPKGSFSTLEIQRTEQGDSAMYLCASSPNRIYSGNTIYFGEGSWLTVV.